This T cell receptor (beta chain) emerged from a study of shared clonotypes between healthy human individuals. At the level of the study: Donor ages ranged 18 to 49 years: a couple of women, three men. Findings and limits, study-wide: Shared across a few donors were around 5% of the naive CD4 clonotypes.

The length of the CDR3 is 14 residues. Trimming left V 0 bases short and J 6 bases short, with 13 bases between. Per germline, CDR1 SGHNT and CDR2 YYREEE (reference sequence). In regard to this clone: The antigen remains unidentified.

Several immunoSEQ 96-well plates shared each subset's DNA, each plate a replicate. Method: immunoSEQ multiplex PCR; TCRdb's copy keeps in-frame clones and lacks some. Here the sample spans roughly 1,000,000 clones, about 80% being singletons. Sequencing was carried out using memory CD4+ T cells from PBMCs. The subset denotes: CD45RA-negative fraction. This clonotype was obtained from a man between 18 and 29 years old in good health. Some clones in this sample may be carry-over from other donors' samples. V and J are TRBV5-4 and TRBJ2-7; D may match TRBD1 or TRBD2 (5 bases each). Here the CDR3 DNA reads TGTGCCAGCAGCTTGGCCGGGGCACCCGGCGAGCAGTACTTC. Translated, it gives CASSLAGAPGEQYF.